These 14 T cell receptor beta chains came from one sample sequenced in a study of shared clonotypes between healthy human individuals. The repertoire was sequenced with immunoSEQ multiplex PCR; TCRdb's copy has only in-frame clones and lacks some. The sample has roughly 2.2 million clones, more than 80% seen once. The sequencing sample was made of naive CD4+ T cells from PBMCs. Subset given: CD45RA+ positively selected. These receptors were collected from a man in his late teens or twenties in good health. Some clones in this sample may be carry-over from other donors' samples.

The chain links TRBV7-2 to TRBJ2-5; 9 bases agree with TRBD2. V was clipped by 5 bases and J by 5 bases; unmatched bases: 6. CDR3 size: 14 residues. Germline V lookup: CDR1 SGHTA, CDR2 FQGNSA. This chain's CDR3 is CASSLRTSAETQYF. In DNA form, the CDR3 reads TGTGCCAGCAGCCTACGGACTAGCGCGGAGACCCAGTACTTC. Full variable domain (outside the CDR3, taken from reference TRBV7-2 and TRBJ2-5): GAGVSQSPSNKVTEKGKDVELRCDPISGHTALYWYRQSLGQGLEFLIYFQGNSAPDKSGLPSDRFSAERTGGSVSTLTIQRTQQEDSAVYLCASSLRTSAETQYFGPGTRLLVL.

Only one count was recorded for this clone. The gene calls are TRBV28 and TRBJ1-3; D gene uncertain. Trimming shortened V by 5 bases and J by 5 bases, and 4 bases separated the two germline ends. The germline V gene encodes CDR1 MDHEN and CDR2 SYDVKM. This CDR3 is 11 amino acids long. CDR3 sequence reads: CASSVRNTIYF. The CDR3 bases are TGTGCCAGCAGTGTCCGAAACACCATATATTTT.

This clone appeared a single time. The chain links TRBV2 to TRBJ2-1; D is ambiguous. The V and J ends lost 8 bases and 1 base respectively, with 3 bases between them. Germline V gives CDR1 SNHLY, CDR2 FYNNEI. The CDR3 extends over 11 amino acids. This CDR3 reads CASLSYNEQFF. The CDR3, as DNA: TGTGCCAGCCTTTCCTACAATGAGCAGTTCTTC. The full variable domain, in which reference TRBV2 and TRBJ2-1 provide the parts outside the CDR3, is EPEVTQTPSHQVTQMGQEVILRCVPISNHLYFYWYRQILGQKVEFLVSFYNNEISEKSEIFDDQFSVERPDGSNFTLKIRSTKLEDSAMYFCASLSYNEQFFGPGTRLTVL.

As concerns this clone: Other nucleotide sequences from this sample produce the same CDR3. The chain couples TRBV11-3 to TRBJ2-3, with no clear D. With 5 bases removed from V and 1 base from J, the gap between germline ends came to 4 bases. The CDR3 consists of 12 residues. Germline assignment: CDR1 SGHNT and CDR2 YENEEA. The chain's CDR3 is CASSPGTDTQYF. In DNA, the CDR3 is TGTGCCAGCAGCCCGGGCACAGATACGCAGTATTTT.

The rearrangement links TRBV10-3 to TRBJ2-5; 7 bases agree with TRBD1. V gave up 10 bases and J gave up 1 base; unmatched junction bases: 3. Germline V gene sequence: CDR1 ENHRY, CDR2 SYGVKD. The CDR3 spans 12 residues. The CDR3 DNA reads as TGTGCCACCTGGGACAGCCAAGAGACCCAGTACTTC. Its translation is CATWDSQETQYF.

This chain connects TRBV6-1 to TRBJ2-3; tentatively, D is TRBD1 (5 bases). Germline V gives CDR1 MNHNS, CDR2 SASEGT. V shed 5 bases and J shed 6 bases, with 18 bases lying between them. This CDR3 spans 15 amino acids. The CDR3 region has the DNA TGTGCCAGCAGTCTGGACATTTGGGGAACGGATACGCAGTATTTT. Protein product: CASSLDIWGTDTQYF.

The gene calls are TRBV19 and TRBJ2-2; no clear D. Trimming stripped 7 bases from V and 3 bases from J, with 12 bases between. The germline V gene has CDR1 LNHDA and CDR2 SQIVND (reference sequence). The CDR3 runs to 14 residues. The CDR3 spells CASKKFGDTGELFF. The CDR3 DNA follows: TGTGCCAGTAAAAAGTTCGGCGACACCGGGGAGCTGTTTTTT.

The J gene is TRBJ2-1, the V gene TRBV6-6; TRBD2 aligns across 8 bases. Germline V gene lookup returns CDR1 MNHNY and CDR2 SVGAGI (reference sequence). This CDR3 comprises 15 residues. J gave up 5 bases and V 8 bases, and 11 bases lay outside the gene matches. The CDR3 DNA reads TGTGCCAGCTCCGGCGGGGGACTAGGGGACAATGAGCAGTTCTTC. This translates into CASSGGGLGDNEQFF.

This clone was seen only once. CDR3 protein: CASSPGPRNTIYF. The CDR3 DNA reads as TGTGCCAGCAGCCCTGGGCCTAGAAACACCATATATTTT. The chain carries TRBV6-6 and TRBJ1-3; D unresolved. The V gene lost 6 bases and the J gene lost 5 bases, with 11 bases spanning the gap. The CDR3 covers 13 residues. The germline gives CDR1 MNHNY, CDR2 SVGAGI (reference sequence).

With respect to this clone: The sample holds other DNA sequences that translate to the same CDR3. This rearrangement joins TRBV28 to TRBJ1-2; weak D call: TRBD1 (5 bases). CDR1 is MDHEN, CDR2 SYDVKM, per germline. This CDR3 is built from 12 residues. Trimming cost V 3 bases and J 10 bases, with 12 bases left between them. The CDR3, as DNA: TGTGCCAGCAGTTTGGGGGGTCGAGACTACACCTTC. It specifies CASSLGGRDYTF.

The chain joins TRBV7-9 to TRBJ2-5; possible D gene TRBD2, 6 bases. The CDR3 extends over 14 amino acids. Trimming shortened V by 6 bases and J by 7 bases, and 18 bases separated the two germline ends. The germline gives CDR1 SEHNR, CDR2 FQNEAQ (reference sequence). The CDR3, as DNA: TGTGCCAGCAGAGACCTTGGAGGGCTGGGGACCCAGTACTTC. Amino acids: CASRDLGGLGTQYF.

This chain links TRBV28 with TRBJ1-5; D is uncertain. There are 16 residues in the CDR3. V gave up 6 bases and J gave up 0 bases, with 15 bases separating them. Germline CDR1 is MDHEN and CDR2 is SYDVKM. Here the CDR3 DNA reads TGTGCCAGCAGACCCGGGTACAACCCTAGCAATCAGCCCCAGCATTTT. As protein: CASRPGYNPSNQPQHF.

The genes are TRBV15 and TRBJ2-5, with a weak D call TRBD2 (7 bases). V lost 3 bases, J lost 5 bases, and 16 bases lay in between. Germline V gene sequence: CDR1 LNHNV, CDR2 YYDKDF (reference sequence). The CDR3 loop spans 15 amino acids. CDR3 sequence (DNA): TGTGCCACCAGCAGGGGCGGGGGCCTCCGGGAGACCCAGTACTTC. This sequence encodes CATSRGGGLRETQYF.

In nucleotides, the CDR3 is TGTGCCATCAGTGAGTCCGGGACAGAGAACACCGGGGAGCTGTTTTTT. Translating it yields CAISESGTENTGELFF. J is TRBJ2-2 and V is TRBV10-3, with 7 bases identical to TRBD1. Per germline, CDR1 ENHRY and CDR2 SYGVKD. This CDR3 region has 16 residues. The V gene end was trimmed by 0 bases and the J gene end by 1 base; junction bases not matched to a gene: 2.